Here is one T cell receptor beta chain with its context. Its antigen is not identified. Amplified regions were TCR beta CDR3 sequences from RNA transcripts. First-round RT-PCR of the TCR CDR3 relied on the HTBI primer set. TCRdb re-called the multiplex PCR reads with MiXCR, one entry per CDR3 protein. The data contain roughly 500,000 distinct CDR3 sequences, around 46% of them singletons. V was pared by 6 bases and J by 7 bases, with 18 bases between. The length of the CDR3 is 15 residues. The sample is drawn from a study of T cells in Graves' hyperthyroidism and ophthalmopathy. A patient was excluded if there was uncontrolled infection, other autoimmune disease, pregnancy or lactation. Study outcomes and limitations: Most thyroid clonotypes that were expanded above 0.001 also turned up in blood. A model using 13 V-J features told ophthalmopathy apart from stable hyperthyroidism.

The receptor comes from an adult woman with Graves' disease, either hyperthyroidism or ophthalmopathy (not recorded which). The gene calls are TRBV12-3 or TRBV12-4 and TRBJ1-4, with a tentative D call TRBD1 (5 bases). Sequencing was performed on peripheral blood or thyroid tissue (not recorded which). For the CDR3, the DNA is TGTGCCAGCAGAGCGGGCCGGGGGTCCGCTGAAAAACTGTTTTTT. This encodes CASRAGRGSAEKLFF.